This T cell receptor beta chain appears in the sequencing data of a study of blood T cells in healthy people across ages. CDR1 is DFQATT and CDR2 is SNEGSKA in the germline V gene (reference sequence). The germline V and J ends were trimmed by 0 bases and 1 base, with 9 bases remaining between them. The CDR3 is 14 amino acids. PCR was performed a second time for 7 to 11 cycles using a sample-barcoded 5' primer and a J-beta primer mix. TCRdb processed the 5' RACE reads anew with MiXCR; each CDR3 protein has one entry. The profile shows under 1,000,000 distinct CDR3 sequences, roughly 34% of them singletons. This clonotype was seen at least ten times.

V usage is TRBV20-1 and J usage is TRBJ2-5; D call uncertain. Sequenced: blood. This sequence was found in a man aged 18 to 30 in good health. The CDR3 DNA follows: TGCAGTGCTAGAGATGCGGAGCCCCAAGAGACCCAGTACTTC. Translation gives CSARDAEPQETQYF.